These 9 T cell receptor beta chains were all obtained from the same sample, sequenced in a study of TIL therapy for anti-PD-1-resistant metastatic lung cancer. Sample time point: pre-treatment sample, taken before nivolumab and TIL therapy. Pleural nodules or supraclavicular lymph nodes made up most of the excised metastases sampled. Sequencing used immunoSEQ v3. Clones were read by immunoSEQ multiplex PCR, and TCRdb kept only the in-frame ones, dropping some. The sample has under 100,000 clones; around three fifths are singletons. Material: tumor tissue, obtained at baseline. Receptor source: a person between 25 and 80 years old with non-small cell lung cancer.

V is TRBV9 and J is TRBJ2-3; D possibly matches TRBD1 or TRBD2 (5 bases each). CDR3 length equals 15 residues. CDR1 and CDR2 from the germline V gene are SGDLS and YYNGEE. The V end was cut by 4 bases, the J end by 1 base, with 13 bases between. The CDR3 coding sequence is TGTGCCAGCAGCTCCCAGTTGGGGGGCACAGATACGCAGTATTTT. Protein product: CASSSQLGGTDTQYF.

The chain recombines TRBV2 with TRBJ1-6; 7 bases match TRBD1. Germline CDR1 is SNHLY and CDR2 is FYNNEI. V lost 5 bases to trimming and J lost 7 bases; unmatched junction nucleotides: 5. CDR3 size: 14 residues. The CDR3 reads CASSLTGPNSPLHF. The DNA for the CDR3 is TGTGCCAGCAGTCTGACAGGGCCGAATTCACCCCTCCACTTT.

The V call is TRBV7-2, the J call TRBJ1-2; D call uncertain. V was cut by 0 bases and J by 4 bases, with 3 bases left in between. CDR1 and CDR2 (germline): SGHTA, FQGNSA. CDR3 length equals 12 residues. For the CDR3, the DNA is TGTGCCAGCAGCTTAGCCACCTATGGCTACACCTTC. Its protein is CASSLATYGYTF.

The chain carries TRBV7-2 and TRBJ2-1, with 14 bases matching TRBD2. The CDR3 totals 19 residues. From germline, CDR1 is SGHTA and CDR2 FQGNSA. V shed 4 bases and J 0 bases; nucleotides not matched to a gene: 8. DNA for the CDR3: TGTGCCAGCAGCTCCCCGGGACTAGCGGGGGAGAGCTCCTACAATGAGCAGTTCTTC. Residues: CASSSPGLAGESSYNEQFF. Filled out from reference TRBV7-2 and TRBJ2-1, the complete variable domain reads GAGVSQSPSNKVTEKGKDVELRCDPISGHTALYWYRQSLGQGLEFLIYFQGNSAPDKSGLPSDRFSAERTGGSVSTLTIQRTQQEDSAVYLCASSSPGLAGESSYNEQFFGPGTRLTVL.

V gene TRBV13 combines with J gene TRBJ1-1; D is possibly TRBD1 (5 bases). Trimming left V 4 bases short and J 1 base short, with 13 bases between. Germline-derived CDR1 and CDR2 are PRHDT and FYEKMQ (reference sequence). The CDR3 totals 15 residues. The CDR3 DNA reads as TGTGCCAGCAGCTCTCTAGGGGTTTCGAACACTGAAGCTTTCTTT. It codes for CASSSLGVSNTEAFF.

The chain recombines TRBV11-1 with TRBJ2-3; D may be TRBD2 (6 bases). CDR1 and CDR2 (germline): SGHAT, FQDESV (reference sequence). V dropped 5 bases and J dropped 6 bases, with 21 bases sitting between them. This CDR3 comprises 16 residues. CDR3 bases: TGTGCCAGCAGCCAGACGCCGGGAGCCATGGGGGATACGCAGTATTTT. Its protein product is CASSQTPGAMGDTQYF.

The chain has TRBV9 and TRBJ2-3; D ambiguous. CDR1 is SGDLS and CDR2 is YYNGEE in the germline V gene. The CDR3 loop spans 16 amino acids. V dropped 0 bases and J dropped 0 bases, with 11 bases sitting between them. CDR3 protein: CASSVALSSSTDTQYF. DNA for the CDR3: TGTGCCAGCAGCGTAGCTCTCAGTAGTAGCACAGATACGCAGTATTTT.

At least ten counts were recorded for this clone. The chain links TRBV5-1 to TRBJ2-2, with D hard to call. The V and J ends lost 1 base and 6 bases respectively, with 13 bases between them. The CDR3 contains 15 residues. Germline V gene data show CDR1 as SGHRS and CDR2 as YFSETQ. The chain's CDR3 is CASSLSVSRAGELFF. Written as DNA, the CDR3 is TGCGCCAGCAGCTTGTCGGTTTCCCGCGCCGGGGAGCTGTTTTTT.

The V and J genes are TRBV3-1 (or the pseudogene TRBV3-2) and TRBJ1-1; D call uncertain. The V and J ends lost 0 bases and 0 bases respectively, with 14 bases between them. Germline-derived CDR1 and CDR2 are LGHDT and YNNKEL (reference sequence). The CDR3 contains 17 residues. The CDR3 DNA follows: TGTGCCAGCAGCCAAGATATTAGAACGCGGATGAACACTGAAGCTTTCTTT. Translating gives CASSQDIRTRMNTEAFF.